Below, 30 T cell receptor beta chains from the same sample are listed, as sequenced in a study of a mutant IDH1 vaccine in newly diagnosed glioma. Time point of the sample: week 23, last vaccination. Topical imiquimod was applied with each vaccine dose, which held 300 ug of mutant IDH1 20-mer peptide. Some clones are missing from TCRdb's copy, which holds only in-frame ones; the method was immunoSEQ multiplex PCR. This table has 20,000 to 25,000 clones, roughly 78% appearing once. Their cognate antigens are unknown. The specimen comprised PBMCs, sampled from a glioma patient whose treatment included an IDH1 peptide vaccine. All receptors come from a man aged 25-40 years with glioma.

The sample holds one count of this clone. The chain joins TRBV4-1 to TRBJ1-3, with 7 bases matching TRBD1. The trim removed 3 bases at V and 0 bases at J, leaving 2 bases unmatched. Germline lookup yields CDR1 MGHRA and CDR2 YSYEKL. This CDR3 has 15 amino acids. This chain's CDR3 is CASSQDRSSGNTIYF. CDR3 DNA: TGCGCCAGCAGCCAGGACAGGAGCTCTGGAAACACCATATATTTT.

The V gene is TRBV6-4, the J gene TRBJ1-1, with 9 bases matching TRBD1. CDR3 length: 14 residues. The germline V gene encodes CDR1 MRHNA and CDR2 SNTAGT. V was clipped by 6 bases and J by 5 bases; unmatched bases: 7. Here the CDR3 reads CASRDFDRGTEAFF. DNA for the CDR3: TGTGCCAGCAGGGATTTTGACAGGGGGACTGAAGCTTTCTTT.

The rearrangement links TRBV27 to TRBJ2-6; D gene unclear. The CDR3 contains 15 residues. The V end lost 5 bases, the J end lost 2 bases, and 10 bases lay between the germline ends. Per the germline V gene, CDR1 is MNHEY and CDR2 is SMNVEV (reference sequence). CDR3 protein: CASSPTPPGANVLTF. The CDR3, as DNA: TGTGCCAGCAGTCCGACGCCGCCTGGGGCCAACGTCCTGACTTTC.

The CDR3 is CASSLETGSGNTIYF. The DNA of the CDR3 is TGCGCCAGCAGCTTGGAGACAGGCTCTGGAAACACCATATATTTT. This chain uses TRBV5-1 with TRBJ1-3, with TRBD1 as a possible D gene (6 bases). V was trimmed by 0 bases and J by 0 bases, leaving 7 bases between them. CDR1 SGHRS and CDR2 YFSETQ come from the germline V gene. This CDR3 contains 15 residues.

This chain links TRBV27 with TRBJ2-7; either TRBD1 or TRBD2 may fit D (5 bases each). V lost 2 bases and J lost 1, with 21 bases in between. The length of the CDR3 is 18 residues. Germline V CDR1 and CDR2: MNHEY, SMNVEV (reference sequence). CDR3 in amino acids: CASSLGWGRVGESYEQYF. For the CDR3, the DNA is TGTGCCAGCAGTTTAGGGTGGGGGAGAGTAGGGGAATCCTACGAGCAGTACTTC.

The CDR3 here is CASSHDWNTEAFF. CDR3 sequence (DNA): TGTGCCAGCTCCCACGACTGGAACACTGAAGCTTTCTTT. The J gene is TRBJ1-1, the V gene TRBV18; D is unresolved. This CDR3 comprises 13 residues. Trimming pared 6 bases from V and 1 base from J, leaving 9 bases between. Germline V gives CDR1 KGHSH, CDR2 LQKENI.

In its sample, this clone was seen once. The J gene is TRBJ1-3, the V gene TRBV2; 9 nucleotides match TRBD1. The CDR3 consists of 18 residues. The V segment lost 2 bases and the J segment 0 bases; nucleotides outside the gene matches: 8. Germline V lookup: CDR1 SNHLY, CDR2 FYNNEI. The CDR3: CASSETRTGASSGNTIYF. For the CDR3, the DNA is TGTGCCAGCAGTGAAACTCGGACAGGGGCGAGCTCTGGAAACACCATATATTTT. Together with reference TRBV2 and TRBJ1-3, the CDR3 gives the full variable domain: EPEVTQTPSHQVTQMGQEVILRCVPISNHLYFYWYRQILGQKVEFLVSFYNNEISEKSEIFDDQFSVERPDGSNFTLKIRSTKLEDSAMYFCASSETRTGASSGNTIYFGEGSWLTVV.

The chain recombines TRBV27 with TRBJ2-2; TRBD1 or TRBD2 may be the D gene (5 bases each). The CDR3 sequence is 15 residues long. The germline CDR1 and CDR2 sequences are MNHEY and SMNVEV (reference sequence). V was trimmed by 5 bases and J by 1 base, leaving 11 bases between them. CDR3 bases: TGTGCCAGCAGTATGGGGACCATGAACACCGGGGAGCTGTTTTTT. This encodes CASSMGTMNTGELFF.

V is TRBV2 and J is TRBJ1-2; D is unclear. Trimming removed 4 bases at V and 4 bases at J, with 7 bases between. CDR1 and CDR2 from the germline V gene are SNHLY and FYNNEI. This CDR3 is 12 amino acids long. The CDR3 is CASSGISYGYTF. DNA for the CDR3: TGTGCCAGCAGTGGAATAAGCTATGGCTACACCTTC.

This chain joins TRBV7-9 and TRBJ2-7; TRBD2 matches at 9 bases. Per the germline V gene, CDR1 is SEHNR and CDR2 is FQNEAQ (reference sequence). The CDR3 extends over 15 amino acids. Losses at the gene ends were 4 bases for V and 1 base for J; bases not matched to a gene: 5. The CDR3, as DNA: TGTGCCAGCAGCTCCCCTAGCGGGAAGTCCTACGAGCAGTACTTC. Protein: CASSSPSGKSYEQYF. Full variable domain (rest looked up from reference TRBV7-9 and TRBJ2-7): DTGVSQNPRHKITKRGQNVTFRCDPISEHNRLYWYRQTLGQGPEFLTYFQNEAQLEKSRLLSDRFSAERPKGSFSTLEIQRTEQGDSAMYLCASSSPSGKSYEQYFGPGTRLTVT.

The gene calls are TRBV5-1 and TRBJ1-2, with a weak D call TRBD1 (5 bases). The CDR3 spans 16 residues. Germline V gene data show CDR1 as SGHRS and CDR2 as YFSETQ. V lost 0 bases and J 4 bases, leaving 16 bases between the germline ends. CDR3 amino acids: CASSLDGMTVLYGYTF. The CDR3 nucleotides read TGCGCCAGCAGCTTGGATGGCATGACAGTCCTCTATGGCTACACCTTC.

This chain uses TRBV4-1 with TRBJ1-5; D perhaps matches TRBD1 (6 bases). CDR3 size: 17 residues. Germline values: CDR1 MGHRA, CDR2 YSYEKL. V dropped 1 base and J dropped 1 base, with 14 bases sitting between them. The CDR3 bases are TGCGCCAGCAGCCAAGGCCCGCCCGGGGGCAGCAATCAGCCCCAGCATTTT. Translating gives CASSQGPPGGSNQPQHF.

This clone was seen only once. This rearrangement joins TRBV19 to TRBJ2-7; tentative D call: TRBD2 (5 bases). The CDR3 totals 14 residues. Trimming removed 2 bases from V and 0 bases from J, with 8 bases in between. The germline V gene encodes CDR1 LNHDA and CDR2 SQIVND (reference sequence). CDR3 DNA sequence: TGTGCCAGTAGTATAACTAGGGACTCCTACGAGCAGTACTTC. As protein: CASSITRDSYEQYF.

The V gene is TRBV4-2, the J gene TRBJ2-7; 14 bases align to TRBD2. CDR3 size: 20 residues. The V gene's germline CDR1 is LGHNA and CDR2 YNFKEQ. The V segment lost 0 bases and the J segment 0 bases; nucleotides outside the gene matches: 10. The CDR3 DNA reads TGTGCCAGCAGCCAAGAGGCCACCGGGACTAGCGGGAGATTCTCCTACGAGCAGTACTTC. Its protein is CASSQEATGTSGRFSYEQYF.

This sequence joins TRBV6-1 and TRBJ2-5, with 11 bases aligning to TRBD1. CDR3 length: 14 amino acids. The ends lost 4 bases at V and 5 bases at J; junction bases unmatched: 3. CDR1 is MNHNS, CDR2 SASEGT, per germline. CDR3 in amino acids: CASSVWTGGETQYF. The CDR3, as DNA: TGTGCCAGCAGTGTTTGGACAGGGGGCGAGACCCAGTACTTC.

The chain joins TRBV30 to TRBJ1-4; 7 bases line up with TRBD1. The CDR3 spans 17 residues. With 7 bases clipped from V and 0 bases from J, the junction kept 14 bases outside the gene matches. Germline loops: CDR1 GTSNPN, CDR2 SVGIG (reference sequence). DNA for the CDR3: TGTGCCTCGTCGGGGGAAACTGGGACAGCAACTAATGAAAAACTGTTTTTT. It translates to CASSGETGTATNEKLFF.

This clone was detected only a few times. For the CDR3, the DNA is TGCGCCAGCAGCTCGGGACGGACAGGGACCGCTGAAGCTTTCTTT. It is translated as CASSSGRTGTAEAFF. The chain is built from TRBV5-1 and TRBJ1-1; TRBD1 matches 8 bases. There are 15 residues in the CDR3. V trimming: 3 bases; J trimming: 6 bases; junction bases outside the gene matches: 10. Germline assignment: CDR1 SGHRS and CDR2 YFSETQ.

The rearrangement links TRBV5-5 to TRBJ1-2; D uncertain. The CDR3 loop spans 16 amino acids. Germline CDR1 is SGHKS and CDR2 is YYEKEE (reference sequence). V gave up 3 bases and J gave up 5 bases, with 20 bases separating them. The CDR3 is CASSSGRSNVRYGYTF. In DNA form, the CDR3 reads TGTGCCAGCAGCTCTGGACGGTCGAACGTTAGGTATGGCTACACCTTC.

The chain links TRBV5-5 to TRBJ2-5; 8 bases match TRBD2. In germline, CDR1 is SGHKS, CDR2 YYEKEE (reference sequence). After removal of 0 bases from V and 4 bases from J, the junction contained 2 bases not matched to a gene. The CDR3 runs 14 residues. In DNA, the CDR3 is TGTGCCAGCAGCTTGGCTAGCGGGTTAGAGACCCAGTACTTC. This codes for CASSLASGLETQYF.

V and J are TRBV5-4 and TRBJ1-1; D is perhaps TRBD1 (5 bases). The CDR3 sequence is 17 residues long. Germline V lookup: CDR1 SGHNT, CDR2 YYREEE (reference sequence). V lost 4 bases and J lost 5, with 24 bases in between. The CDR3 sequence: CASSPPGGSRKRTEAFF. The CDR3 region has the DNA TGTGCCAGCAGCCCGCCGGGGGGAAGTAGAAAGAGGACTGAAGCTTTCTTT.

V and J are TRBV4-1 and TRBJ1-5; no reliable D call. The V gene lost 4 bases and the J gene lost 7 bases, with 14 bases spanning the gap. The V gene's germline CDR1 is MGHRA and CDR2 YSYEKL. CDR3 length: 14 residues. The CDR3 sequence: CASSPDTLGQPQHF. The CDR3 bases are TGCGCCAGCAGCCCCGACACCCTGGGGCAGCCCCAGCATTTT.

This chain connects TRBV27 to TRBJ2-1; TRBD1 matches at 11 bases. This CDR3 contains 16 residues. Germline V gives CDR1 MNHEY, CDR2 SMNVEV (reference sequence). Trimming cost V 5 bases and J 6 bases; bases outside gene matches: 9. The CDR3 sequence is CASSPPGTGGLNEQFF. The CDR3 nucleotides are TGTGCCAGCAGTCCCCCCGGGACAGGGGGACTCAATGAGCAGTTCTTC.

CDR3 amino acids: CASSPTYEQYF. The CDR3 nucleotides are TGTGCCAGCAGTCCGACCTACGAGCAGTACTTC. The chain carries TRBV28 and TRBJ2-7; D is unclear. Per the germline V gene, CDR1 is MDHEN and CDR2 is SYDVKM. The CDR3 length is 11 residues. V was trimmed by 5 bases and J by 2 bases, leaving 4 bases between them.

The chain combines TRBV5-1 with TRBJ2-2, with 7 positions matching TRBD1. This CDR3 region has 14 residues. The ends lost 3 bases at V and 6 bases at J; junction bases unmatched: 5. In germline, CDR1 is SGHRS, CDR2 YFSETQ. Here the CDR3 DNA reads TGCGCCAGCAGCTGGCAACAGGGGTCCGGGGAGCTGTTTTTT. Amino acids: CASSWQQGSGELFF.

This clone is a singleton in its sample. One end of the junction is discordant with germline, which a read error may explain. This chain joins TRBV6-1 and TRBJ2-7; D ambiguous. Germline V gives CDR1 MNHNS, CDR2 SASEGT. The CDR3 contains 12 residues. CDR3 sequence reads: CASSATSFEQYF. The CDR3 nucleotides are TGTGCCAGCAGTGCCACATCCTTCGAGCAGTACTTC.

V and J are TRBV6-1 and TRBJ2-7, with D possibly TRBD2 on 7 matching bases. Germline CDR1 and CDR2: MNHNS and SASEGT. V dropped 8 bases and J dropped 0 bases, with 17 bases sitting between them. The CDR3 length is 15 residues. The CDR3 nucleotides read TGTGCCAGCCCTAAACCCGGGGGGCTCTCCTACGAGCAGTACTTC. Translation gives CASPKPGGLSYEQYF.

The CDR3 DNA is TGCGCCAGCAGCCTCGCGGGGGGGGCCCACGAGCAGTACTTC. It encodes CASSLAGGAHEQYF. The V and J genes are TRBV4-1 and TRBJ2-7, with TRBD2 matching 9 bases. The CDR3 has 14 residues. Germline loops: CDR1 MGHRA, CDR2 YSYEKL. V lost 4 bases and J lost 5; bases outside the gene matches: 6.

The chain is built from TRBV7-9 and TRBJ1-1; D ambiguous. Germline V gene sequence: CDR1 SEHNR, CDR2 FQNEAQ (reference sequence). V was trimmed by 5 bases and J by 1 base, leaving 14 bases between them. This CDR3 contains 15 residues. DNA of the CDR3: TGTGCCAGCAGCCCGACATCCTGGGCGAACACTGAAGCTTTCTTT. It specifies CASSPTSWANTEAFF.

The CDR3 is CASSTMDRGMNTGELFF. CDR3 nucleotide sequence: TGTGCCAGTAGTACCATGGACAGGGGAATGAACACCGGGGAGCTGTTTTTT. The V call is TRBV19, the J call TRBJ2-2; 9 bases fit TRBD1. Unmatched junction bases numbered 7, after V lost 4 bases and J lost 1 base. The CDR3 sequence is 17 residues long. Germline V CDR1 and CDR2: LNHDA, SQIVND (reference sequence).

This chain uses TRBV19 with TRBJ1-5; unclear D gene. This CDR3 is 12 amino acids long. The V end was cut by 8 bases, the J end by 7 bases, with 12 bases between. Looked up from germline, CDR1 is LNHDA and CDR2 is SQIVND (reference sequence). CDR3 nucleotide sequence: TGTGCCAGTGCAGGTTTAGAACAGCCCCAGCATTTT. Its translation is CASAGLEQPQHF.